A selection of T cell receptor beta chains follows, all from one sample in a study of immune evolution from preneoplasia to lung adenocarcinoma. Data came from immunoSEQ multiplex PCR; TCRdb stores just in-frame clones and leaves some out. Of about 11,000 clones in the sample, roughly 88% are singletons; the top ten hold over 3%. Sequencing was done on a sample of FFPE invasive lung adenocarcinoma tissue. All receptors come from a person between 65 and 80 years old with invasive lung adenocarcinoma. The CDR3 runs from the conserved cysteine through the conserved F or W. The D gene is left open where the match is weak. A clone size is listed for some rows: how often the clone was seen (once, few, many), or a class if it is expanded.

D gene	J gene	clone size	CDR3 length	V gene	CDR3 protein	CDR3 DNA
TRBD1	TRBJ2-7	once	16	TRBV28	CASSAGTGGATYEQYF	TGTGCCAGCAGTGCCGGGACAGGGGGCGCGACCTACGAGCAGTACTTC
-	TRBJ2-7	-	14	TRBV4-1	CASSQDFLRGEQYF	TGCGCCAGCAGCCAAGATTTTTTGCGGGGCGAGCAGTACTTC
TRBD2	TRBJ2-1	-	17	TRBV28	CASSLFRAGGPYNEQFF	TGTGCCAGCAGTTTATTTCGAGCGGGGGGGCCGTACAATGAGCAGTTCTTC
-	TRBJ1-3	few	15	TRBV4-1	CASSLTESSGNTIYF	TGCGCCAGCAGCCTAACGGAGAGCTCTGGAAACACCATATATTTT
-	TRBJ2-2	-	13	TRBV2	CASRQAVSGELFF	TGTGCCAGCAGGCAAGCAGTCTCCGGGGAGCTGTTTTTT
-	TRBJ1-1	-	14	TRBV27	CASSTGTLNTEAFF	TGTGCCAGCAGTACCGGGACATTGAACACTGAAGCTTTCTTT
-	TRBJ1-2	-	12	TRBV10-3	CAISERGYGYTF	TGTGCCATCAGTGAACGGGGGTATGGCTACACCTTC
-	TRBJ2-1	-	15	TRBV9	CASSVEGNPYNEQFF	TGTGCCAGCAGCGTAGAGGGGAACCCCTACAATGAGCAGTTCTTC
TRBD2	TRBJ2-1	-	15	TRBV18	CASSPGLGSNNEQFF	TGTGCCAGCTCACCTGGACTAGGTTCCAACAATGAGCAGTTCTTC
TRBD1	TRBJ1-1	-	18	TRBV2	CASSYNRGPEGWGTEAFF	TGTGCCAGCAGTTATAACAGGGGCCCTGAGGGTTGGGGGACTGAAGCTTTCTTT
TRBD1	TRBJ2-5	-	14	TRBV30	CAWKGQGAMETQYF	TGTGCCTGGAAGGGACAGGGGGCGATGGAGACCCAGTACTTC
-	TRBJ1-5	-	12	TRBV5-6	CASSSSGQPQHF	TGTGCCAGCAGCTCCAGCGGTCAGCCCCAGCATTTT
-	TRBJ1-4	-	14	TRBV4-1	CASSQDVTVEKLFF	TGCGCCAGCAGCCAAGATGTTACGGTAGAAAAACTGTTTTTT
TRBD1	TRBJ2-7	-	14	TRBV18	CASSGTGHPYEQYF	TGTGCCAGCTCCGGGACAGGGCATCCTTACGAGCAGTACTTC
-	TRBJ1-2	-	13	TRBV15	CATSRGPGSGYTF	TGTGCCACCAGCAGAGGACCGGGTAGTGGCTACACCTTC
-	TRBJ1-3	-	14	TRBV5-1	CASSDPTGPNTIYF	TGCGCCAGCAGCGACCCGACAGGTCCAAACACCATATATTTT
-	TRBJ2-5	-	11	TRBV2	CASSERETQYF	TGTGCCAGCAGTGAACGAGAGACCCAGTACTTC
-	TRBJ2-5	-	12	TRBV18	CASSPPSETQYF	TGTGCCAGCTCACCACCTTCAGAGACCCAGTACTTC
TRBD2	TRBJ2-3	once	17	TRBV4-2	CASSQATVAGEGDTQYF	TGTGCCAGCAGCCAGGCGACTGTGGCGGGAGAGGGAGATACGCAGTATTTT
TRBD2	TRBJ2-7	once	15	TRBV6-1	CASSTSTSGTYEQYF	TGTGCCAGCAGTACCTCGACTAGCGGAACCTACGAGCAGTACTTC
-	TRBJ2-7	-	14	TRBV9	CASSGRDLPYEQYF	TGTGCCAGCAGCGGCCGGGACCTTCCCTACGAGCAGTACTTC
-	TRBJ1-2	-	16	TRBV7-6	CASSLVSRSLGGGYTF	TGTGCCAGCAGCTTAGTCTCTCGATCTCTTGGGGGGGGCTACACCTTC
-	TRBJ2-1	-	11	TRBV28	CASRSDRGQFF	TGTGCCAGCAGAAGCGATCGGGGGCAGTTCTTC
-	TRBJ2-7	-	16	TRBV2	CASRDGPGAPPYEQYF	TGTGCCAGCAGGGACGGCCCAGGGGCGCCCCCCTACGAGCAGTACTTC
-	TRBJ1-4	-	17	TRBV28	CASTTGGGSPDYEKLFF	TGTGCCAGCACGACCGGGGGGGGGAGCCCCGACTATGAAAAACTGTTTTTT
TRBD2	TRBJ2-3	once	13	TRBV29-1	CSVETSGSGTQYF	TGCAGCGTTGAGACTAGCGGTTCGGGTACGCAGTATTTT
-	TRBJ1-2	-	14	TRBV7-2	CASSFLPGTGGYTF	TGTGCCAGCAGCTTTTTGCCAGGGACGGGTGGCTACACCTTC
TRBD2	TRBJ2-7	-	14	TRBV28	CASTPTGGSYEQYF	TGTGCCAGCACCCCGACGGGAGGTTCCTACGAGCAGTACTTC
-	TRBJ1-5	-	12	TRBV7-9	CASSLMGQPQHF	TGTGCCAGCAGCTTGATGGGGCAGCCCCAGCATTTT
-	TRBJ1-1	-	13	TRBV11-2	CASSFKGNTEAFF	TGTGCCAGCAGCTTCAAAGGGAACACTGAAGCTTTCTTT
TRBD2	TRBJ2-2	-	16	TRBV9	CASSLAGGRTGGELFF	TGTGCCAGCTCGCTAGCGGGAGGGAGAACGGGCGGGGAGCTGTTTTTT
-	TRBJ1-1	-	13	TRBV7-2	CASSLTGSGEAFF	TGTGCCAGCAGCTTAACTGGGTCAGGTGAAGCTTTCTTT
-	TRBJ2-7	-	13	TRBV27	CASSIGQATEQYF	TGTGCCAGCAGCATAGGACAAGCCACCGAGCAGTACTTC
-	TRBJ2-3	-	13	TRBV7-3	CASSLGSTDTQYF	TGTGCCAGCAGCCTAGGGTCCACAGATACGCAGTATTTT
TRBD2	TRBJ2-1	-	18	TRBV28	CASSFYPTLAGSYNEQFF	TGTGCCAGCAGTTTTTACCCGACGCTAGCGGGGTCCTACAATGAGCAGTTCTTC
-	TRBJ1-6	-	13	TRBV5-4	CASTRGYNSPLHF	TGTGCCAGCACTCGCGGATATAATTCACCCCTCCACTTT
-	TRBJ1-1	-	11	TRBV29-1	CSVMDPGTAFF	TGCAGCGTTATGGATCCGGGAACAGCTTTCTTT
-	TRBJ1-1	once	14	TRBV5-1	CATSPLVGDTEAFF	TGCGCCACCTCCCCTCTAGTTGGAGACACTGAAGCTTTCTTT
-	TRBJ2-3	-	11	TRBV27	CASSFDRNWYF	TGTGCCAGCAGTTTCGACCGAAATTGGTATTTT
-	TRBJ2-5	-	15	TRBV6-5	CASSYVTAHQETQYF	TGTGCCAGCAGTTACGTGACAGCGCACCAAGAGACCCAGTACTTC
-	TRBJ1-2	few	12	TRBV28	CASTHREYGYTF	TGTGCCAGCACACACAGGGAATATGGCTACACCTTC